The TCR beta chain described here comes from a study of T-cell memory formation after mild COVID-19. The CDR3 spans 15 residues. The germline V and J ends were trimmed by 10 bases and 5 bases, with 22 bases remaining between them. Looked up from germline, CDR1 is LNHDA and CDR2 is SQIVND (reference sequence). This clonotype was seen a handful of times. In TCRdb, the 5' RACE reads were re-called with MiXCR into one record per CDR3 protein. The data hold roughly 190,000 distinct CDR3 sequences, with approximately 16% observed a single time. The receptor comes from an adult woman who had mild COVID-19 (a few samples of this study predate the infection). Cell type and time point are not known. Sample: PBMCs or a T cell subset sorted from them (not recorded which). The rearrangement joins TRBV19 to TRBJ2-3; D not resolved. The CDR3 sequence: CATSRRTGSGDTQYF. CDR3 coding DNA: TGTGCCACCTCACGTAGGACCGGGTCAGGAGATACGCAGTATTTT.